These 20 T cell receptor beta chains originate from one sample sequenced in a study of T cells in Graves' hyperthyroidism and ophthalmopathy. Authors of the study amplified TCR beta CDR3 regions from RNA transcripts. First-round RT-PCR targeting the TCR CDR3 was performed with the HTBI primer set. TCRdb re-derived calls from the multiplex PCR reads in MiXCR, one entry per CDR3 protein. Of over 650,000 distinct CDR3 sequences listed, 16% are singletons. The sequenced sample consisted of blood. The receptors were sampled from a man aged 18 to 29 with Graves' hyperthyroidism.

This rearrangement joins TRBV4-1 to TRBJ1-5, with D tentatively TRBD1 (6 bases). V lost 0 bases to trimming and J lost 0 bases, with 12 bases between them. Per the germline V gene, CDR1 is MGHRA and CDR2 is YSYEKL. The CDR3 covers 17 residues. This chain's CDR3 is CASSQEGGLYSNQPQHF. CDR3 in DNA: TGCGCCAGCAGCCAAGAAGGGGGGCTTTATAGCAATCAGCCCCAGCATTTT.

The chain couples TRBV6-1 to TRBJ2-1; 10 nucleotides agree with TRBD2. V lost 6 bases to trimming and J lost 4 bases; unmatched junction nucleotides: 3. Germline V gene sequence: CDR1 MNHNS, CDR2 SASEGT. The CDR3 consists of 14 residues. CDR3 DNA sequence: TGTGCCAGCAGACGGACTAGCGGATACAATGAGCAGTTCTTC. Translating it yields CASRRTSGYNEQFF.

This rearrangement joins TRBV12-3 or TRBV12-4 to TRBJ1-2; 7 bases are shared with TRBD1. The J segment lost 7 bases and the V segment lost 5 bases, leaving 4 bases of the junction unmatched. This CDR3 contains 12 residues. The CDR3 bases are TGTGCCAGCAGTGGACAGGTGGCTGGCTACACCTTC. Its protein product is CASSGQVAGYTF.

This clonotype was seen more than once but under ten times. DNA of the CDR3: TGCAGTGCACCGAGGGGAGTCTCTGGGGCCAACGTCCTGACTTTC. Translation: CSAPRGVSGANVLTF. V and J are TRBV20-1 and TRBJ2-6; either TRBD1 or TRBD2 may supply D (5 bases each). Trimming removed 6 bases at V and 0 bases at J, with 12 bases between. The V gene's germline CDR1 is DFQATT and CDR2 SNEGSKA (reference sequence). This CDR3 has 15 residues.

In this sample, this clonotype turned up many times. The chain combines TRBV11-1 with TRBJ2-1; 8 nucleotides align to TRBD2. Germline assignment: CDR1 SGHAT and CDR2 FQDESV (reference sequence). The junction had 7 bases not matched to a gene; V was cut back by 5 bases and J by 4 bases. The CDR3 has 15 residues. CDR3 in DNA: TGTGCCAGCAGCCCCAGCGGGAGCGCTTACAATGAGCAGTTCTTC. The encoded protein is CASSPSGSAYNEQFF.

The gene calls are TRBV9 and TRBJ2-1; 9 bases map to TRBD1. The CDR3 sequence is 16 residues long. After removal of 6 bases from V and 1 base from J, the junction contained 8 bases not matched to a gene. Germline values: CDR1 SGDLS, CDR2 YYNGEE. The CDR3 nucleotides read TGTGCCAGCACCAGGATGGGACAGGGTTCCTACAATGAGCAGTTCTTC. It translates to CASTRMGQGSYNEQFF.

The gene calls are TRBV19 and TRBJ2-3; 8 bases map to TRBD2. The J segment lost 1 base and the V segment lost 10 bases, leaving 4 bases of the junction unmatched. The germline V gene encodes CDR1 LNHDA and CDR2 SQIVND (reference sequence). This CDR3 is built from 13 residues. In DNA, the CDR3 is TGTGCCACCCGGGGGGGCCGCACAGATACGCAGTATTTT. Its translation is CATRGGRTDTQYF.

At least ten counts were recorded for this clonotype. The V call is TRBV7-2, the J call TRBJ2-7; possibly TRBD1 for D (7 bases). Germline values: CDR1 SGHTA, CDR2 FQGNSA. V dropped 5 bases and J dropped 0 bases, with 17 bases sitting between them. The CDR3 totals 16 residues. CDR3 amino acids: CASSIPRGVVSYEQYF. In DNA form, the CDR3 reads TGTGCCAGCAGCATCCCCAGGGGGGTAGTCTCCTACGAGCAGTACTTC.

The chain joins TRBV12-5 to TRBJ2-1; D not resolved. Germline CDR1 LGHNT, CDR2 FRNRAP. The CDR3 extends over 17 amino acids. Trimming cost V 5 bases and J 1 base, with 18 bases left between them. The CDR3 region is CASGPQWHGWSYNEQFF. CDR3 in DNA: TGTGCTAGTGGTCCCCAGTGGCACGGGTGGTCCTACAATGAGCAGTTCTTC.

This clonotype was found a few times. The V call is TRBV29-1, the J call TRBJ2-5; 7 bases line up with TRBD1. Trimming cost V 6 bases and J 3 bases; bases outside gene matches: 13. CDR1 SQVTM and CDR2 ANQGSEA come from the germline V gene. This CDR3 spans 15 amino acids. CDR3 in DNA: TGCAGCGTCTCCCCAATGGGACAGCCCGAAGAGACCCAGTACTTC. It yields the protein CSVSPMGQPEETQYF.

In this sample, this clonotype turned up a few times. This chain uses TRBV28 with TRBJ1-2; D perhaps matches TRBD1 (5 bases). The CDR3 is made up of 16 amino acids. Germline assignment: CDR1 MDHEN and CDR2 SYDVKM. V was pared by 6 bases and J by 4 bases, with 21 bases between. In nucleotides, the CDR3 is TGTGCCAGCAGACCTTGGACACCTCTCCTAGGCTATGGCTACACCTTC. It codes for CASRPWTPLLGYGYTF.

This clonotype was recorded a few times. V usage is TRBV7-3 and J usage is TRBJ1-3; 12 bases are shared with TRBD1. After removal of 5 bases from V and 4 bases from J, the junction contained 9 bases not matched to a gene. Germline-derived CDR1 and CDR2 are SGHTA and FQGTGA. The CDR3 runs 17 residues. CDR3 amino acids: CASSPGTGGASGNTIYF. CDR3 sequence (DNA): TGTGCCAGCAGCCCGGGGACAGGGGGCGCGTCGGGAAACACCATATATTTT.

The rearrangement links TRBV7-2 to TRBJ2-1; D possibly corresponds to TRBD1 (6 bases). CDR3 size: 14 residues. CDR1 is SGHTA, CDR2 FQGNSA, per germline. The V end lost 5 bases, the J end lost 7 bases, and 15 bases lay between the germline ends. The CDR3 region is CASSQKAGANEQFF. The CDR3 DNA reads TGTGCCAGCAGCCAGAAGGCAGGGGCTAATGAGCAGTTCTTC.

The chain is built from TRBV19 and TRBJ2-7, with D possibly being TRBD2 (6 bases). The CDR3 sequence is 13 residues long. Germline-derived CDR1 and CDR2 are LNHDA and SQIVND (reference sequence). The V and J ends lost 9 bases and 1 base respectively, with 13 bases between them. In DNA, the CDR3 is TGTGCCAGACGGGGGAGGTTGTCCTACGAGCAGTACTTC. It codes for CARRGRLSYEQYF.

This clonotype was counted a few times. The rearrangement links TRBV30 to TRBJ2-4; either TRBD1 or TRBD2 may fit D (5 bases each). This CDR3 region has 13 residues. Germline CDR1 is GTSNPN and CDR2 is SVGIG (reference sequence). The V end was cut by 0 bases, the J end by 7 bases, with 10 bases between. The CDR3 DNA is TGTGCCTGGAGTGTGCTCCGGGACAACATTCAGTACTTC. It encodes CAWSVLRDNIQYF.

The chain joins TRBV6-2 or TRBV6-3 to TRBJ2-1; no reliable D call. The CDR3 extends over 12 amino acids. Germline V gene data show CDR1 as MNHEY and CDR2 as SVGEGT. Trimming took 2 bases from V and 14 from J, leaving 13 bases between them. The CDR3 protein is CASSYDEAPKFF. The CDR3, as DNA: TGTGCCAGCAGTTACGACGAGGCCCCGAAGTTCTTC.

This clonotype was detected many times. The chain couples TRBV14 to TRBJ2-3, with D maybe TRBD2 (5 bases). Per the germline V gene, CDR1 is SGHDN and CDR2 is FVKESK. The CDR3 runs to 15 residues. Trimming pared 6 bases from V and 1 base from J, leaving 14 bases between. CDR3 protein: CASSKGLAGTDTQYF. CDR3 in DNA: TGTGCCAGCAGTAAAGGGCTAGCCGGCACAGATACGCAGTATTTT.

The chain recombines TRBV15 with TRBJ2-5; D unresolved. Germline CDR1 is LNHNV and CDR2 is YYDKDF (reference sequence). V lost 3 bases to trimming and J lost 9 bases, with 11 bases between them. The CDR3 covers 12 residues. The CDR3 spells CATSSRPAAQYF. CDR3 in DNA: TGTGCCACCAGCAGCAGACCGGCGGCCCAGTACTTC.

This clonotype was seen many times. The chain employs TRBV11-1 and TRBJ2-7; D is unclear. Trimming cost V 4 bases and J 6 bases, with 4 bases left between them. Looked up from germline, CDR1 is SGHAT and CDR2 is FQDESV (reference sequence). The CDR3 is made up of 10 amino acids. The CDR3 sequence: CASSSLEQYF. The CDR3 nucleotides are TGTGCCAGCAGCTCCCTCGAGCAGTACTTC.

This rearrangement joins TRBV12-3 or TRBV12-4 to TRBJ1-6; 8 bases agree with TRBD1. Losses at the gene ends were 4 bases for V and 10 bases for J; bases not matched to a gene: 6. The CDR3 runs to 14 residues. DNA of the CDR3: TGTGCCAGCAGTTACGAACAGGGGGGATCACCCCTCCACTTT. Amino acids: CASSYEQGGSPLHF.